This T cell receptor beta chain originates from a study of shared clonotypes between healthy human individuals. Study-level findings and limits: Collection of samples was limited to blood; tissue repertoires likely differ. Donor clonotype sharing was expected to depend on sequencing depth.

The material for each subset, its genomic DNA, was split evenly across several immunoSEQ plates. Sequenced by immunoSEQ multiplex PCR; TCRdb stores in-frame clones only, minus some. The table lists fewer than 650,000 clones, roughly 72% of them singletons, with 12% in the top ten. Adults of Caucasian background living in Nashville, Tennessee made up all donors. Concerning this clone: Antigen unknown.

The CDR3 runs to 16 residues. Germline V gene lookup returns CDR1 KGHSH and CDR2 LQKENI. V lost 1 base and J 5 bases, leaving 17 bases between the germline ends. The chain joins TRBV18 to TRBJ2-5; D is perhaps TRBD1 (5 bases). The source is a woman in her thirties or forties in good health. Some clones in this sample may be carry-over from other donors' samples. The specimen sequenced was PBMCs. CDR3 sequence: CASSPRFVQGGETQYF. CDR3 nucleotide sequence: TGTGCCAGCTCACCACGATTTGTTCAGGGTGGGGAGACCCAGTACTTC.